Below, 25 T cell receptor beta chains from the same sample are listed, as sequenced in a study of blood T cell repertoires in COVID-19. Assay: immunoSEQ multiplex PCR; the TCRdb copy retains only in-frame clones and omits some. The repertoire holds 90,000 or so clones, with about three quarters as singletons. Sequenced material: peripheral blood. The receptor source for this set is a woman aged 80 or older with acute or convalescent COVID-19.

V and J are TRBV6-5 and TRBJ2-5; no clear D. The CDR3 is 14 residues long. The germline V gene encodes CDR1 MNHEY and CDR2 SVGAGI. Trimming took off 8 bases at V and 6 bases at J, with 19 bases between the two ends. The CDR3 sequence is CASDRGIGTQTQYF. The CDR3 nucleotides read TGTGCCAGCGATCGCGGAATTGGCACGCAGACCCAGTACTTC.

The chain uses TRBV7-2 and TRBJ1-2; D gene ambiguous. Trimming removed 3 bases at V and 2 bases at J, with 10 bases between. CDR1 SGHTA and CDR2 FQGNSA come from the germline V gene. The CDR3 is made up of 14 amino acids. The CDR3 DNA sequence: TGTGCCAGCAGCTTGGGCGAAGAAAACTATGGCTACACCTTC. Encoded protein: CASSLGEENYGYTF.

V is TRBV7-9 and J is TRBJ2-4; 7 positions agree with TRBD2. V was pared by 1 base and J by 2 bases, with 11 bases of the junction left unmatched. Germline values: CDR1 SEHNR, CDR2 FQNEAQ (reference sequence). This CDR3 comprises 18 residues. The CDR3 nucleotides are TGTGCCAGCAGCTTAGGCCGTCGGCGGGGGAGAACCAAAAACATTCAGTACTTC. Translated: CASSLGRRRGRTKNIQYF.

This clone came up once. The chain carries TRBV6-1 and TRBJ2-2, with D possibly being TRBD1 (6 bases). The CDR3 spans 18 residues. V lost 1 base and J 3 bases, leaving 18 bases between the germline ends. Germline CDR1 is MNHNS and CDR2 is SASEGT. This chain's CDR3 is CASSEVWGFAGDTGELFF. Here the CDR3 DNA reads TGTGCCAGCAGTGAAGTTTGGGGGTTCGCAGGGGACACCGGGGAGCTGTTTTTT.

This chain connects TRBV24-1 to TRBJ1-4; D is ambiguous. V gave up 9 bases and J gave up 10 bases, with 17 bases separating them. Germline CDR1 is KGHDR and CDR2 is SFDVKD. The CDR3 sequence is 13 residues long. The CDR3: CATSRTPEGKLFF. As DNA, the CDR3 is TGTGCCACCTCGAGGACCCCTGAGGGAAAACTGTTTTTT.

V usage is TRBV19 and J usage is TRBJ2-2, with no clear D. Per the germline V gene, CDR1 is LNHDA and CDR2 is SQIVND (reference sequence). CDR3 length: 15 residues. V was trimmed by 2 bases and J by 0 bases, leaving 7 bases between them. CDR3 amino acids: CASSIIEANTGELFF. The CDR3 nucleotides are TGTGCCAGTAGTATAATCGAGGCGAACACCGGGGAGCTGTTTTTT.

This sequence joins TRBV12-3 or TRBV12-4 and TRBJ1-2; D ambiguous. There are 9 residues in the CDR3. Deletions cut 6 bases from V and 10 bases from J, with 6 bases between. The CDR3 is CASSSPYTF. CDR3 bases: TGTGCCAGCAGCTCCCCCTACACCTTC.

The sample holds a few counts of this clone. The chain links TRBV18 to TRBJ1-1; 10 bases are shared with TRBD1. The CDR3 covers 14 residues. Germline CDR1 is KGHSH and CDR2 is LQKENI. V trimming: 4 bases; J trimming: 5 bases; junction bases outside the gene matches: 4. The CDR3 loop reads CASSQDRGGTEAFF. The CDR3 DNA reads as TGTGCCAGCTCACAGGACAGGGGGGGGACTGAAGCTTTCTTT.

The gene calls are TRBV5-1 and TRBJ2-7, with TRBD1 matching over 11 bases. This CDR3 contains 14 residues. Trimming at V came to 6 bases and at J to 3 bases, leaving 5 bases not matched to a gene. The germline V gene has CDR1 SGHRS and CDR2 YFSETQ. The CDR3 loop is CASNRGQGDYEQYF. DNA for the CDR3: TGCGCCAGCAACCGGGGACAGGGGGACTACGAGCAGTACTTC.

V and J are TRBV6-6 and TRBJ2-1; D unclear. From germline, CDR1 is MNHNY and CDR2 SVGAGI (reference sequence). The germline V and J ends were trimmed by 5 bases and 1 base, with 18 bases remaining between them. The CDR3 has 17 residues. The CDR3 region is CASSPRLRVRSYNEQFF. For the CDR3, the DNA is TGTGCCAGCAGTCCCCGACTCCGAGTACGGTCCTACAATGAGCAGTTCTTC.

This clone was recorded a few times. The genes are TRBV7-9 and TRBJ2-7; a possible D gene is TRBD2 (6 bases). Germline CDR1 reads SEHNR; CDR2 reads FQNEAQ (reference sequence). This CDR3 region has 16 residues. Trimming took off 0 bases at V and 2 bases at J, with 14 bases between the two ends. This CDR3 reads CASSLAPGRGTYEQYF. The CDR3 nucleotides are TGTGCCAGCAGCTTAGCGCCGGGGCGCGGGACCTACGAGCAGTACTTC.

The CDR3 region has the DNA TGTGCCAGTAGTCTCAGGGCGGGCTACACCTTC. Protein product: CASSLRAGYTF. The chain combines TRBV19 with TRBJ1-2, with a weak D call TRBD1 (5 bases). The V gene's germline CDR1 is LNHDA and CDR2 SQIVND (reference sequence). Trimming took 5 bases from V and 8 from J, leaving 9 bases between them. This CDR3 has 11 residues. The whole variable domain, remainder taken from reference TRBV19 and TRBJ1-2, is DGGITQSPKYLFRKEGQNVTLSCEQNLNHDAMYWYRQDPGQGLRLIYYSQIVNDFQKGDIAEGYSVSREKKESFPLTVTSAQKNPTAFYLCASSLRAGYTFGSGTRLTVV.

The chain couples TRBV5-5 to TRBJ2-1; 8 bases align to TRBD1. V was pared by 3 bases and J by 9 bases, with 8 bases of the junction left unmatched. This CDR3 has 14 residues. Germline V lookup: CDR1 SGHKS, CDR2 YYEKEE (reference sequence). CDR3 in amino acids: CASSYGQGLGEQFF. CDR3 nucleotide sequence: TGTGCCAGCAGCTATGGACAGGGTTTAGGTGAGCAGTTCTTC.

This clone was observed a few times. The chain combines TRBV6-6 with TRBJ1-2; tentative D call: TRBD1 (6 bases). V lost 5 bases and J 3 bases, leaving 13 bases between the germline ends. The length of the CDR3 is 14 residues. CDR1 MNHNY and CDR2 SVGAGI come from the germline V gene (reference sequence). CDR3: CASSTGSWHYGYTF. For the CDR3, the DNA is TGTGCCAGCAGTACAGGGAGCTGGCACTATGGCTACACCTTC.

The J gene is TRBJ2-3, the V gene TRBV27, with 9 nucleotides matching TRBD2. The CDR3 has 15 amino acids. The V segment lost 5 bases and the J segment 6 bases; nucleotides outside the gene matches: 9. From germline, CDR1 is MNHEY and CDR2 SMNVEV (reference sequence). This chain's CDR3 is CASSPRLAVLDTQYF. CDR3 nucleotide sequence: TGTGCCAGCAGTCCCCGACTAGCGGTTCTGGATACGCAGTATTTT.

The V gene is TRBV5-5, the J gene TRBJ1-4; D is ambiguous. V was trimmed by 4 bases and J by 10 bases, leaving 17 bases between them. From germline, CDR1 is SGHKS and CDR2 YYEKEE (reference sequence). The CDR3 is 14 residues long. The CDR3 here is CASSITPEFVKLFF. The CDR3 nucleotides read TGTGCCAGCAGCATCACTCCGGAGTTTGTAAAACTGTTTTTT.

The rearrangement uses TRBV6-4 and TRBJ2-3; no clear D gene. The ends were cut back, 2 bases at V and 2 bases at J, with 5 bases in the middle. The CDR3 extends over 13 amino acids. Germline V CDR1 and CDR2: MRHNA, SNTAGT. The CDR3 region is CASSDQATDTQYF. The DNA for the CDR3 is TGTGCCAGCAGTGACCAAGCCACAGATACGCAGTATTTT.

The chain couples TRBV12-3 or TRBV12-4 to TRBJ2-5, with no clear D. The CDR3 contains 13 residues. The V gene lost 5 bases and the J gene lost 1 base, with 8 bases spanning the gap. CDR3 DNA sequence: TGTGCCAGCAGTGTCGGGTTCCAAGAGACCCAGTACTTC. It specifies CASSVGFQETQYF.

This chain uses TRBV7-2 with TRBJ1-5; D unresolved. Trimming cost V 3 bases and J 2 bases, with 11 bases left between them. The CDR3 has 15 residues. Germline CDR1 and CDR2: SGHTA and FQGNSA. The CDR3 is CASSLVRSGNQPQHF. Here the CDR3 DNA reads TGTGCCAGCAGCTTGGTCAGGTCGGGCAATCAGCCCCAGCATTTT.

This clone was counted only a few times. The V and J genes are TRBV7-8 and TRBJ1-6; tentative D call: TRBD1 (6 bases). CDR1 and CDR2 from the germline V gene are SGHVS and FQNEAQ. The ends were cut back, 5 bases at V and 4 bases at J, with 12 bases in the middle. The CDR3 spans 15 residues. This CDR3 reads CASSGDRKYNSPLHF. The CDR3, as DNA: TGTGCCAGCAGCGGTGACAGGAAGTATAATTCACCCCTCCACTTT.

The chain uses TRBV5-6 and TRBJ2-7; the D gene is possibly TRBD2 (5 bases). Looked up from germline, CDR1 is SGHDT and CDR2 is YYEEEE. The length of the CDR3 is 16 residues. V was cut by 2 bases and J by 0 bases, with 15 bases left in between. The CDR3 here is CASSLTTVGGSYEQYF. Written as DNA, the CDR3 is TGTGCCAGCAGCTTAACGACCGTTGGAGGCTCCTACGAGCAGTACTTC.

V gene TRBV5-4 combines with J gene TRBJ1-6; D remains ambiguous. The germline V and J ends were trimmed by 0 bases and 6 bases, with 7 bases remaining between them. This CDR3 comprises 14 residues. CDR1 SGHNT and CDR2 YYREEE come from the germline V gene (reference sequence). This CDR3 reads CASSLVPFNSPLHF. CDR3 DNA: TGTGCCAGCAGCTTGGTCCCTTTTAATTCACCCCTCCACTTT. Using reference TRBV5-4 and TRBJ1-6 for the parts outside the CDR3, the full variable domain is ETGVTQSPTHLIKTRGQQVTLRCSSQSGHNTVSWYQQALGQGPQFIFQYYREEENGRGNFPPRFSGLQFPNYSSELNVNALELDDSALYLCASSLVPFNSPLHFGNGTRLTVT.

The chain is built from TRBV5-4 and TRBJ2-5, with D possibly matching TRBD1 (6 bases). Looked up from germline, CDR1 is SGHNT and CDR2 is YYREEE (reference sequence). The length of the CDR3 is 16 residues. Between the trimmed V and J ends, which lost 3 bases and 0 bases, there was a span of 15 bases. The CDR3 bases are TGTGCCAGCAGCTCAGGACAGACCTGGTACCAAGAGACCCAGTACTTC. It yields the protein CASSSGQTWYQETQYF.

The V and J genes are TRBV3-1 (or the pseudogene TRBV3-2) and TRBJ1-2; 7 bases map to TRBD1. V trimming: 0 bases; J trimming: 1 base; junction bases outside the gene matches: 5. Germline CDR1 LGHDT, CDR2 YNNKEL (reference sequence). This CDR3 is 16 amino acids long. The CDR3 loop is CASSQDSGTVNYGYTF. CDR3 DNA: TGTGCCAGCAGCCAAGACTCCGGGACAGTTAACTATGGCTACACCTTC.

This clone was recorded a few times. The chain is built from TRBV18 and TRBJ2-2; 9 positions match TRBD1. The CDR3 contains 16 residues. J gave up 1 base and V 3 bases, and 3 bases lay outside the gene matches. Germline CDR1 is KGHSH and CDR2 is LQKENI. The CDR3 reads CASSPRQGVNTGELFF. In DNA form, the CDR3 reads TGTGCCAGCTCACCCAGACAGGGGGTGAACACCGGGGAGCTGTTTTTT. Drawing the rest from reference TRBV18 and TRBJ2-2, the complete variable domain is NAGVMQNPRHLVRRRGQEARLRCSPMKGHSHVYWYRQLPEEGLKFMVYLQKENIIDESGMPKERFSAEFPKEGPSILRIQQVVRGDSAAYFCASSPRQGVNTGELFFGEGSRLTVL.